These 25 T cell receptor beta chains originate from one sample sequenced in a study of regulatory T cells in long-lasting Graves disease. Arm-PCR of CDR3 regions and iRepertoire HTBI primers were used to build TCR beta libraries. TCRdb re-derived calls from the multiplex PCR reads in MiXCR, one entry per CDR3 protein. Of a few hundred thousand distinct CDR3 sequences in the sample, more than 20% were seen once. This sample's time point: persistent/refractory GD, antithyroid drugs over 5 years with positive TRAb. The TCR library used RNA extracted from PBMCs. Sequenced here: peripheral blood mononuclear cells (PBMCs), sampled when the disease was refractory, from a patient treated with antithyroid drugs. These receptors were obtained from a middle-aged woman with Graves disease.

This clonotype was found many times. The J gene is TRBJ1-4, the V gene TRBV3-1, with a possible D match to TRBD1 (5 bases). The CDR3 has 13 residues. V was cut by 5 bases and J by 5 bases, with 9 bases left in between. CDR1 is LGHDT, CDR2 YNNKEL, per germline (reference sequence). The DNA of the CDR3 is TGTGCCAGCAGCGACAGACCGAATGAAAAACTGTTTTTT. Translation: CASSDRPNEKLFF.

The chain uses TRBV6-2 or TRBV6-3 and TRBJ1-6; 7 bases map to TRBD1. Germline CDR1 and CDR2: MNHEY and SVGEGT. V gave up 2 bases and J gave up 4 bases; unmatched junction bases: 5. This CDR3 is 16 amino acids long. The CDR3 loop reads CASSYARGLYNSPLHF. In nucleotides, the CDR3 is TGTGCCAGCAGTTACGCAAGGGGGCTTTATAATTCACCCCTCCACTTT.

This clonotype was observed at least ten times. CDR3 nucleotide sequence: TGTGCCAGTAAACATCCATCGGACATGAACACTGAAGCTTTCTTT. This encodes CASKHPSDMNTEAFF. The genes are TRBV19 and TRBJ1-1; maybe TRBD1 (5 bases). Germline V CDR1 and CDR2: LNHDA, SQIVND (reference sequence). There are 15 residues in the CDR3. V was pared by 7 bases and J by 0 bases, with 15 bases between.

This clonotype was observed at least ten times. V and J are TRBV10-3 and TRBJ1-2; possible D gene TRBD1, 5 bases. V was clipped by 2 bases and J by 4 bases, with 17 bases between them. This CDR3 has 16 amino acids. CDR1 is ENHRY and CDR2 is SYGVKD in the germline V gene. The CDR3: CAISENAGERGYGYTF. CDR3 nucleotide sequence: TGTGCCATCAGTGAGAATGCGGGAGAAAGGGGCTATGGCTACACCTTC.

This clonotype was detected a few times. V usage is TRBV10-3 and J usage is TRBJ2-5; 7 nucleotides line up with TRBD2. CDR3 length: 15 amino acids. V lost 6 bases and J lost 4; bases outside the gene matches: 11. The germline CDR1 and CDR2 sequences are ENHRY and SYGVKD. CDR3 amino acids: CAISQTPAGVETQYF. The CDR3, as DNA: TGTGCCATCAGCCAGACACCCGCGGGGGTAGAGACCCAGTACTTC.

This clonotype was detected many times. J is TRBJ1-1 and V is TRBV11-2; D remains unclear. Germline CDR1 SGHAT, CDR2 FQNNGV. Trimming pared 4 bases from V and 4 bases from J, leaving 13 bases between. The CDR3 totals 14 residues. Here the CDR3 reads CASSSNRGFTEAFF. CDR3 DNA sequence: TGTGCCAGCAGCTCAAACAGAGGGTTCACTGAAGCTTTCTTT.

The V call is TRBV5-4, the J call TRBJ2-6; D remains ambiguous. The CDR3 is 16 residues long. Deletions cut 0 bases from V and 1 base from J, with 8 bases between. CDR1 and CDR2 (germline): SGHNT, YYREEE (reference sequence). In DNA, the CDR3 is TGTGCCAGCAGCTTGGTTAGTGTGTCTGGGGCCAACGTCCTGACTTTC. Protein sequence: CASSLVSVSGANVLTF.

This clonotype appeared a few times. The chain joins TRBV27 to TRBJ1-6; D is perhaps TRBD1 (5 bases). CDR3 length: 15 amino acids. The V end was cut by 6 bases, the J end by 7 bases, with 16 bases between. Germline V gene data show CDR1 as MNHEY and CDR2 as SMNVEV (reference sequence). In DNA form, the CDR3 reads TGTGCCAGCAGGGACCGGACACTGAGGAATTCACCCCTCCACTTT. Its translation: CASRDRTLRNSPLHF.

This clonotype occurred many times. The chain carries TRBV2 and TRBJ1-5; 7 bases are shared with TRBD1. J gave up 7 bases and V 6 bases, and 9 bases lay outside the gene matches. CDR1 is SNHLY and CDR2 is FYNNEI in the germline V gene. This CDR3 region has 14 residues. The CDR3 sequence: CASRPDRVGQPQHF. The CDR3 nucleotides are TGTGCCAGCAGGCCTGACAGGGTTGGGCAGCCCCAGCATTTT.

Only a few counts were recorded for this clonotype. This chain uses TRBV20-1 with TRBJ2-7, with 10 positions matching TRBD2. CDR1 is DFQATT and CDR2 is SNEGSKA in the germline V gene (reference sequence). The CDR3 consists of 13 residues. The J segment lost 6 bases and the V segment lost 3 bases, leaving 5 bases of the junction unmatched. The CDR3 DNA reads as TGCAGTGCTAGTTCGCTAGCGGGAGTCGAGCAGTACTTC. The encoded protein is CSASSLAGVEQYF.

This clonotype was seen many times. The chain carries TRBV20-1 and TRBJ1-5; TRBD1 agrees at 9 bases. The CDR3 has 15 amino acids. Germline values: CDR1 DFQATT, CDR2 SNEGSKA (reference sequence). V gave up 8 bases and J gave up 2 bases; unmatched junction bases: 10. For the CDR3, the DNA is TGCAGTTCGGGACAGGGTTTGAGGGGCAATCAGCCCCAGCATTTT. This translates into CSSGQGLRGNQPQHF.

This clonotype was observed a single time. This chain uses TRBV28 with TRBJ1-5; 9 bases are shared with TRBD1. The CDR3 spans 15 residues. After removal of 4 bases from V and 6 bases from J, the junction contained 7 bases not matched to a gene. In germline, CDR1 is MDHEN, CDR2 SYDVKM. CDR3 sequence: CASSSGQGMGQPQHF. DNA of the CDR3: TGTGCCAGCAGTTCCGGACAGGGGATGGGTCAGCCCCAGCATTTT.

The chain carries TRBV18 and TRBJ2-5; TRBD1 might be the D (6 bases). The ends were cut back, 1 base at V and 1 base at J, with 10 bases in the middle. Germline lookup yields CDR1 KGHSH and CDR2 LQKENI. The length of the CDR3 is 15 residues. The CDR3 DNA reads TGTGCCAGCTCACCACGTACAGGGCCCCAAGAGACCCAGTACTTC. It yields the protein CASSPRTGPQETQYF.

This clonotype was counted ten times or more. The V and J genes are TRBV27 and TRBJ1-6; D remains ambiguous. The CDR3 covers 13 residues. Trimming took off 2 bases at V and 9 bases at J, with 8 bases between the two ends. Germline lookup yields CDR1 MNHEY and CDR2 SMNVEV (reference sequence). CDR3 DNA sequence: TGTGCCAGCAGTTTAGTCAACATTTCACCCCTCCACTTT. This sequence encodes CASSLVNISPLHF.

CDR3 coding DNA: TGTGCCGGGGACAGGGTGAACACCGGGGAGCTGTTTTTT. Translated, it gives CAGDRVNTGELFF. The chain couples TRBV2 to TRBJ2-2; 9 nucleotides align to TRBD1. This CDR3 spans 13 amino acids. Losses at the gene ends were 11 bases for V and 1 base for J; bases not matched to a gene: 2. CDR1 SNHLY and CDR2 FYNNEI come from the germline V gene. The whole variable domain, filled in from reference TRBV2 and TRBJ2-2, reads EPEVTQTPSHQVTQMGQEVILRCVPISNHLYFYWYRQILGQKVEFLVSFYNNEISEKSEIFDDQFSVERPDGSNFTLKIRSTKLEDSAMYFCAGDRVNTGELFFGEGSRLTVL.

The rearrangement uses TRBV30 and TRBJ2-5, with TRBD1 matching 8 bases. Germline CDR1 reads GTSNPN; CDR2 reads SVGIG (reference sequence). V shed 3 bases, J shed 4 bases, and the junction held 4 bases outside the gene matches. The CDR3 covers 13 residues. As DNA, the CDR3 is TGTGCCTGGAGAACTCAGGGGGCAGAGACCCAGTACTTC. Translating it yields CAWRTQGAETQYF.

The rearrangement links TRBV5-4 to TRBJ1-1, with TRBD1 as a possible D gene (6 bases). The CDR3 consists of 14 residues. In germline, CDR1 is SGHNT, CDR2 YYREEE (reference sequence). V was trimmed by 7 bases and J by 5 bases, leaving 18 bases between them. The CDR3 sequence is CASQQGQTKTEAFF. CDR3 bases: TGTGCCAGCCAGCAGGGGCAGACGAAAACTGAAGCTTTCTTT.

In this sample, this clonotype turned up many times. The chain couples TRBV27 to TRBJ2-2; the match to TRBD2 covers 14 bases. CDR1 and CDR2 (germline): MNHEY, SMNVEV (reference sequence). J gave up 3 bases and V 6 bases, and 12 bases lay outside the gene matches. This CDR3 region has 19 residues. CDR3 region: CASSQQEPGLAGDTGELFF. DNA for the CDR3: TGTGCCAGCAGCCAACAGGAACCGGGACTAGCGGGAGACACCGGGGAGCTGTTTTTT.

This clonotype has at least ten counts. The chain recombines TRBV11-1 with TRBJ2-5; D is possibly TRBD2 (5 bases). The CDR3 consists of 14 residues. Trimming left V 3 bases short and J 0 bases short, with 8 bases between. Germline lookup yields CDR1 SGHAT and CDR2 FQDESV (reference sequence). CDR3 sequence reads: CASSFTGDQETQYF. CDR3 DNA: TGTGCCAGCAGCTTCACCGGGGACCAAGAGACCCAGTACTTC.

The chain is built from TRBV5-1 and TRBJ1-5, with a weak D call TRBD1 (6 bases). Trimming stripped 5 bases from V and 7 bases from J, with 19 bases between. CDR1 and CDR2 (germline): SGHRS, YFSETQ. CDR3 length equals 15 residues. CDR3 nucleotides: TGCGCCAGCAGTATAGAGGGGGTTGGTGGCCAGCCCCAGCATTTT. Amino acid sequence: CASSIEGVGGQPQHF.

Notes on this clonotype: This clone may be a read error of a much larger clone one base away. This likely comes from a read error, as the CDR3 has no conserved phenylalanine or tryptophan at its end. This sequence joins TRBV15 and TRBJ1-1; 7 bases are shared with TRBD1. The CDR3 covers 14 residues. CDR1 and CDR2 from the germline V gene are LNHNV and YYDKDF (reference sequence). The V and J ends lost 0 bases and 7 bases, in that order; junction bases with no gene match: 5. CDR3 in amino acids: CATSREIQGVEAFS. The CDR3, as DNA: TGTGCCACCAGCAGAGAGATTCAGGGGGTTGAAGCTTTCTCT.

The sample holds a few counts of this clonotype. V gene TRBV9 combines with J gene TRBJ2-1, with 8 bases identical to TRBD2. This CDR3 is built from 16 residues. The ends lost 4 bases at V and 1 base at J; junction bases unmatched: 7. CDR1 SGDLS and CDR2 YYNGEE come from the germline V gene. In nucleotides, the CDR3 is TGTGCCAGCAGCCCTCAGCGGGGGAGGTCCTACAATGAGCAGTTCTTC. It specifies CASSPQRGRSYNEQFF.

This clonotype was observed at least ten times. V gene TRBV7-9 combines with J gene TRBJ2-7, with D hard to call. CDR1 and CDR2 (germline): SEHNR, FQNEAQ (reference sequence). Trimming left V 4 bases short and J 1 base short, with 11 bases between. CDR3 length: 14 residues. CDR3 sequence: CASSSSRISYEQYF. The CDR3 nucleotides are TGTGCCAGCAGCTCCAGTCGAATTTCCTACGAGCAGTACTTC.

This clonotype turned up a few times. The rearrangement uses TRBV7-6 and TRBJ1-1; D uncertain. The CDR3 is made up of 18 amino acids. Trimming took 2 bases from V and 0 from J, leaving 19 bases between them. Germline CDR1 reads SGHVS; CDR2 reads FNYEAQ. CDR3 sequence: CASSLNEKTVSMNTEAFF. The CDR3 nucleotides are TGTGCCAGCAGCTTAAACGAGAAGACGGTGTCTATGAACACTGAAGCTTTCTTT.

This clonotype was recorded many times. CDR3: CASSLVPGQINYGYTF. DNA for the CDR3: TGTGCCAGCAGTTTAGTACCGGGGCAGATTAACTATGGCTACACCTTC. The V call is TRBV28, the J call TRBJ1-2; tentatively, D is TRBD1 (5 bases). V shed 2 bases and J shed 1 base, with 14 bases lying between them. Germline V lookup: CDR1 MDHEN, CDR2 SYDVKM. The CDR3 extends over 16 amino acids.